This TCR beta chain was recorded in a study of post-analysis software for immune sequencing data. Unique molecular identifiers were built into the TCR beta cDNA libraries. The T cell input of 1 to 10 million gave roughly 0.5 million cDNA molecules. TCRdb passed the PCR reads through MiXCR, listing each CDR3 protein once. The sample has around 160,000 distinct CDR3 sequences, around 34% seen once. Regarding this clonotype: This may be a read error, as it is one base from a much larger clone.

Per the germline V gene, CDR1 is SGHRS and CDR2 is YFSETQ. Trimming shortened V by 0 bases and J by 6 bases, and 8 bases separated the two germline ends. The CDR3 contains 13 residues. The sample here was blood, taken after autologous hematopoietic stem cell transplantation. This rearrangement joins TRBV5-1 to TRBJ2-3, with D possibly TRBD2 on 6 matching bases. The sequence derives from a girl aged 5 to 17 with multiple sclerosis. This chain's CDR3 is CASSLEGGDTQYF. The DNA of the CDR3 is TGCGCCAGCAGCTTGGAGGGAGGCGATACGCAGTATTTT.